This T cell receptor beta chain was found in a study of CD8+ T cells in alopecia areata. Across the whole study: The study gave tofacitinib for 6 to 18 months, then 6 months off drug.

Indicated treatment: oral pan-JAK inhibitor, 5-10 mg twice daily. The CDR3 runs 13 residues. CDR1 is MNHEY, CDR2 SMNVEV, per germline (reference sequence). V dropped 5 bases and J dropped 2; count of bases not matched to a gene: 3. This clone was observed many times. Its antigen is currently unknown. Study results and limitations: As there was one nonresponder, how baseline CD8+ expansion relates to response remains uncertain. Tofacitinib did not eliminate many expanded lesional clones from scalp or blood. It was lesional scalp, especially alopecia totalis/universalis, that showed higher clonality than normal scalp.

Extraction and reverse transcription of RNA yielded cDNA as the sequencing template. Libraries were prepared by immunoSEQ multiplex PCR; TCRdb keeps only in-frame clonotypes and omits some of them. The repertoire consists of about 200,000 clones, with under 40% occurring once and the leading ten covering 0.4% to 0.55%. The TCR sequence derives from a human donor with alopecia areata. This rearrangement joins TRBV27 to TRBJ2-7; TRBD1 matches at 7 bases. This sample comprised CD4+ T cells sorted from blood, obtained at approximately week 30, from a patient treated with tofacitinib. Here the CDR3 DNA reads TGTGCCAGCAGTCGAACAGGGGCCTACGAGCAGTACTTC. Protein: CASSRTGAYEQYF.